This note documents a single T cell receptor beta chain sequence. These data come from a study of pediatric ulcerative colitis. Sequencing used immunoSEQ multiplex PCR; TCRdb keeps in-frame clones, though not all of them. Among 55,000 to 70,000 clones listed, around 87% were seen once. The receptor was derived from a boy between 10 and 17 years old who was a control in a study of pediatric ulcerative colitis. Sample: blood.

The DNA of the CDR3 is TGTGCCAGCACCCCGGACGGGGACTCCTACGAGCAGTACTTC. Amino acid sequence: CASTPDGDSYEQYF. The chain uses TRBV5-6 and TRBJ2-7; tentatively, D is TRBD2 (5 bases). Germline CDR1 is SGHDT and CDR2 is YYEEEE. The CDR3 is 14 amino acids. Trimming shortened V by 6 bases and J by 0 bases, and 13 bases separated the two germline ends.